The present entry profiles one T cell receptor (beta chain) with its context. This entry comes from a study of PD-L1 blockade in urothelial cancer. Study at large: In terms of prior chemotherapy, patients had received 0 to 3 regimens. Blood analysis occurred 3 weeks (second dose) and 6 weeks after treatment start.

TCRdb keeps only in-frame clones here, not all; method: immunoSEQ multiplex PCR. Of some 100,000 clones listed, about 91% are singletons. The sample was PBMCs, taken around atezolizumab (anti-PD-L1) treatment. This sequence was found in an elderly woman with urothelial cancer.

This CDR3 reads CASSQGAGQTGAEAFF. CDR3 bases: TGCGCCAGCAGCCAAGGTGCCGGACAGACGGGCGCTGAAGCTTTCTTT. The J gene is TRBJ1-1, the V gene TRBV4-1; D may be TRBD1 (6 bases). Trimming took off 1 base at V and 6 bases at J, with 18 bases between the two ends. CDR1 is MGHRA and CDR2 is YSYEKL in the germline V gene. This CDR3 has 16 amino acids.